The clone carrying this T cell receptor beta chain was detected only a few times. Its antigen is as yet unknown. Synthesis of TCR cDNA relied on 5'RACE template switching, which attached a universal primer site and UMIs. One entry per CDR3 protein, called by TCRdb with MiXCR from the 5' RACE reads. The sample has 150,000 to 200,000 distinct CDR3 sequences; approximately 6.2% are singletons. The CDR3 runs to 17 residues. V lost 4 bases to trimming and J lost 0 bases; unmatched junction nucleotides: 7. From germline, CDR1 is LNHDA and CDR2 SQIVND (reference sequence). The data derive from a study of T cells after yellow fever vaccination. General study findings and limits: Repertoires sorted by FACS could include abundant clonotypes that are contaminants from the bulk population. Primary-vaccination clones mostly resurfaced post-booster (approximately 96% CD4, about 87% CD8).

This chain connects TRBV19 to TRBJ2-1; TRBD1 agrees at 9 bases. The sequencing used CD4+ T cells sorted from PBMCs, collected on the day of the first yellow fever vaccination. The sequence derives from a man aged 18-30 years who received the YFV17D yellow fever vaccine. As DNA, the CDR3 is TGTGCCAGTAGTACCGGGACAGGGTATGGCTCCTACAATGAGCAGTTCTTC. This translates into CASSTGTGYGSYNEQFF. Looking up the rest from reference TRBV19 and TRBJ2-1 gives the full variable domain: DGGITQSPKYLFRKEGQNVTLSCEQNLNHDAMYWYRQDPGQGLRLIYYSQIVNDFQKGDIAEGYSVSREKKESFPLTVTSAQKNPTAFYLCASSTGTGYGSYNEQFFGPGTRLTVL.